What follows are 24 T cell receptor beta chains derived from one specimen sequenced in a study of blood T cell repertoires in COVID-19. Clones were sequenced by immunoSEQ multiplex PCR, and TCRdb holds only the in-frame ones, with some missing. The table lists 150,000 or so clones, around 81% of them singletons. Sequenced sample: peripheral blood. These receptors were collected from a man between 60 and 75 years old with active or convalescent COVID-19.

This clone was seen a handful of times. The V and J genes are TRBV7-8 and TRBJ2-1, with TRBD1 matching over 9 bases. Trimming took 4 bases from V and 9 from J; bases not matched to a gene: 7. Germline V CDR1 and CDR2: SGHVS, FQNEAQ. This CDR3 is 14 amino acids long. CDR3 sequence: CASSSTGQGSEQFF. CDR3 nucleotide sequence: TGTGCCAGCAGCTCCACGGGACAGGGTAGTGAGCAGTTCTTC.

This chain uses TRBV5-6 with TRBJ2-7; 12 bases are shared with TRBD2. The CDR3 spans 16 residues. Germline V gene data show CDR1 as SGHDT and CDR2 as YYEEEE. The V and J ends lost 0 bases and 6 bases, in that order; junction bases with no gene match: 7. Written as DNA, the CDR3 is TGTGCCAGCAGCTTGGGGACTAGCGGGACCTCCGGCGAGCAGTACTTC. It is translated as CASSLGTSGTSGEQYF.

The chain employs TRBV28 and TRBJ1-6; TRBD1 matches at 7 bases. CDR1 and CDR2 from the germline V gene are MDHEN and SYDVKM. The CDR3 spans 15 residues. J was trimmed by 8 bases and V by 6 bases; bases with no gene match: 10. CDR3 in DNA: TGTGCCAGCAGGTCACAACAGGGGCGGCATTCACCCCTCCACTTT. Amino acids: CASRSQQGRHSPLHF.

CDR3 sequence: CASSIRDSTEAFF. The CDR3 nucleotides read TGTGCCAGCAGCATCCGGGACAGCACTGAAGCTTTCTTT. The chain recombines TRBV6-5 with TRBJ1-1; 7 bases map to TRBD1. Trimming at V came to 6 bases and at J to 4 bases, leaving 5 bases not matched to a gene. The CDR3 runs 13 residues. CDR1 is MNHEY, CDR2 SVGAGI, per germline.

This chain uses TRBV27 with TRBJ2-1; TRBD2 matches 9 bases. Germline V gene sequence: CDR1 MNHEY, CDR2 SMNVEV (reference sequence). With 0 bases clipped from V and 6 bases from J, the junction kept 3 bases outside the gene matches. This CDR3 spans 15 amino acids. CDR3: CASSLSAGGLNEQFF. The CDR3 region has the DNA TGTGCCAGCAGTTTATCGGCGGGAGGGCTCAATGAGCAGTTCTTC.

This clone has just one count. The rearrangement joins TRBV28 to TRBJ1-1; D is perhaps TRBD1 (5 bases). The length of the CDR3 is 15 residues. With 1 base removed from V and 6 bases from J, the gap between germline ends came to 15 bases. Germline V lookup: CDR1 MDHEN, CDR2 SYDVKM. The CDR3 sequence: CASSLYSTGPPEAFF. CDR3 nucleotide sequence: TGTGCCAGCAGTTTATATAGTACAGGACCCCCTGAAGCTTTCTTT.

To note about this clone: Other nucleotide sequences in the sample specify the same CDR3. The genes are TRBV29-1 and TRBJ2-7, with 9 bases fitting TRBD1. J lost 1 base, V lost 3 bases, and 1 base had no gene match. Germline V lookup: CDR1 SQVTM, CDR2 ANQGSEA. The CDR3 is made up of 13 amino acids. As DNA, the CDR3 is TGCAGCGTTGAGGACAGGGGATCCTACGAGCAGTACTTC. It encodes CSVEDRGSYEQYF.

J is TRBJ2-2 and V is TRBV13; D not resolved. Germline V lookup: CDR1 PRHDT, CDR2 FYEKMQ (reference sequence). Trimming took off 0 bases at V and 0 bases at J, with 5 bases between the two ends. CDR3 length: 15 amino acids. CDR3 in DNA: TGTGCCAGCAGCTTAGGGACTTCGAACACCGGGGAGCTGTTTTTT. Its translation: CASSLGTSNTGELFF. Combining the CDR3 with reference TRBV13 and TRBJ2-2 gives the whole variable domain AAGVIQSPRHLIKEKRETATLKCYPIPRHDTVYWYQQGPGQDPQFLISFYEKMQSDKGSIPDRFSAQQFSDYHSELNMSSLELGDSALYFCASSLGTSNTGELFFGEGSRLTVL.

CDR3 DNA: TGTGCCAGCAGCCAAGCCCCGGGGACAGGGAACGAGCAGTACTTC. Encoded protein: CASSQAPGTGNEQYF. The chain has TRBV3-1 (or the pseudogene TRBV3-2) and TRBJ2-7, with 9 bases that match TRBD1. CDR1 and CDR2 (germline): LGHDT, YNNKEL (reference sequence). J gave up 5 bases and V 1 base, and 6 bases lay outside the gene matches. CDR3 length: 15 amino acids.

This rearrangement joins TRBV28 to TRBJ1-4; 10 nucleotides line up with TRBD1. V lost 4 bases to trimming and J lost 7 bases; unmatched junction nucleotides: 6. This CDR3 comprises 15 residues. Germline CDR1 reads MDHEN; CDR2 reads SYDVKM. The CDR3 loop is CASSSLWDRGEKLFF. CDR3 bases: TGTGCCAGCAGTTCTCTTTGGGACAGGGGTGAAAAACTGTTTTTT. Using reference TRBV28 and TRBJ1-4 for the parts outside the CDR3, the full variable domain is DVKVTQSSRYLVKRTGEKVFLECVQDMDHENMFWYRQDPGLGLRLIYFSYDVKMKEKGDIPEGYSVSREKKERFSLILESASTNQTSMYLCASSSLWDRGEKLFFGSGTQLSVL.

This sequence joins TRBV4-1 and TRBJ2-7; a possible D gene is TRBD2 (7 bases). The V gene's germline CDR1 is MGHRA and CDR2 YSYEKL. V was clipped by 4 bases and J by 2 bases, with 15 bases between them. The CDR3 has 15 residues. The CDR3 nucleotides are TGCGCCAGCAGCCTAAGGGGGGGTCTCGCCTACGAGCAGTACTTC. This sequence encodes CASSLRGGLAYEQYF.

This chain links TRBV30 with TRBJ2-1; no clear D. V gave up 6 bases and J gave up 5 bases, with 14 bases separating them. CDR3 size: 13 residues. Germline CDR1 reads GTSNPN; CDR2 reads SVGIG (reference sequence). The CDR3 sequence: CACSSNTDNEQFF. The CDR3 DNA sequence: TGTGCCTGTTCTAGTAATACCGACAATGAGCAGTTCTTC.

The chain is built from TRBV5-5 and TRBJ2-5; 14 bases align to TRBD2. V lost 4 bases, J lost 4 bases, and 6 bases stayed unmatched. This CDR3 comprises 16 residues. CDR1 and CDR2 (germline): SGHKS, YYEKEE (reference sequence). CDR3 amino acids: CASSTTSGRAGETQYF. CDR3 sequence (DNA): TGTGCCAGCAGCACGACTAGCGGGAGGGCAGGAGAGACCCAGTACTTC. Drawing the rest from reference TRBV5-5 and TRBJ2-5, the complete variable domain is DAGVTQSPTHLIKTRGQQVTLRCSPISGHKSVSWYQQVLGQGPQFIFQYYEKEERGRGNFPDRFSARQFPNYSSELNVNALLLGDSALYLCASSTTSGRAGETQYFGPGTRLLVL.

This clone was seen just once. The chain employs TRBV18 and TRBJ2-5, with 7 bases fitting TRBD1. With 3 bases clipped from V and 4 bases from J, the junction kept 26 bases outside the gene matches. The CDR3 covers 21 residues. Germline CDR1 and CDR2: KGHSH and LQKENI. The CDR3 DNA reads TGTGCCAGCTCACCTACTCGACAGGGTACCGCTGCCAGAGTTGGGGGAGAGACCCAGTACTTC. Translation gives CASSPTRQGTAARVGGETQYF.

The V and J genes are TRBV28 and TRBJ1-5; 8 bases fit TRBD1. Losses at the gene ends were 0 bases for V and 4 bases for J; bases not matched to a gene: 2. CDR1 and CDR2 (germline): MDHEN, SYDVKM. The length of the CDR3 is 15 residues. This chain's CDR3 is CASSLWQGANQPQHF. The CDR3 nucleotides are TGTGCCAGCAGTTTATGGCAGGGGGCTAATCAGCCCCAGCATTTT.

This clone appeared a single time. This chain uses TRBV2 with TRBJ2-7; a possible D gene is TRBD2 (6 bases). The CDR3 has 14 amino acids. The germline gives CDR1 SNHLY, CDR2 FYNNEI. Trimming stripped 2 bases from V and 7 bases from J, with 15 bases between. The CDR3 sequence is CASSETRLAPEQYF. CDR3 sequence (DNA): TGTGCCAGCAGTGAAACCAGGCTAGCGCCAGAGCAGTACTTC.

The V call is TRBV7-9, the J call TRBJ2-7; D is undetermined. Germline V lookup: CDR1 SEHNR, CDR2 FQNEAQ (reference sequence). V was shortened by 2 bases and J by 5 bases, with 13 bases between the two germline ends. This CDR3 is 14 amino acids long. The CDR3 region has the DNA TGTGCCAGCAGCTTACAGCGCCGCCTGGACGAGCAGTACTTC. Amino acid sequence: CASSLQRRLDEQYF.

In its sample, this clone was seen a few times. The chain couples TRBV7-2 to TRBJ1-2; 8 bases align to TRBD1. The CDR3 contains 13 residues. With 2 bases clipped from V and 7 bases from J, the junction kept 3 bases outside the gene matches. The germline CDR1 and CDR2 sequences are SGHTA and FQGNSA. Written as DNA, the CDR3 is TGTGCCAGCAGCTTACAGGGGGCTGGTGGCTACACCTTC. It encodes CASSLQGAGGYTF.

The chain recombines TRBV7-2 with TRBJ2-5; 12 bases are a match to TRBD1. The CDR3 contains 16 residues. Trimming took 4 bases from V and 4 from J; bases not matched to a gene: 7. CDR1 SGHTA and CDR2 FQGNSA come from the germline V gene. Here the CDR3 reads CASSSIWDRGRETQYF. CDR3 DNA: TGTGCCAGCAGCTCCATCTGGGACAGGGGGCGAGAGACCCAGTACTTC.

The chain links TRBV12-3 or TRBV12-4 to TRBJ1-5; the D gene is possibly TRBD1 (6 bases). Trimming left V 2 bases short and J 5 bases short, with 7 bases between. The CDR3 totals 13 residues. The DNA of the CDR3 is TGTGCCAGCAGTTTACGGACAGATCAGCCCCAGCATTTT. It specifies CASSLRTDQPQHF.

The J gene is TRBJ1-2, the V gene TRBV12-3 or TRBV12-4; TRBD1 agrees at 8 bases. This CDR3 has 13 residues. Trimming at V came to 3 bases and at J to 7 bases, leaving 4 bases not matched to a gene. The CDR3 here is CASSFPGGGGYTF. In DNA, the CDR3 is TGTGCCAGCAGTTTCCCAGGGGGCGGTGGCTACACCTTC.

This chain joins TRBV5-1 and TRBJ1-4; the D gene is possibly TRBD1 (5 bases). This CDR3 is 14 amino acids long. Between the trimmed V and J ends, which lost 2 bases and 8 bases, there was a span of 13 bases. Germline CDR1 is SGHRS and CDR2 is YFSETQ. The CDR3 spells CASSFSLRGEKLFF. The CDR3 region has the DNA TGCGCCAGCAGCTTCTCTTTACGGGGGGAAAAACTGTTTTTT.

The J gene is TRBJ2-2, the V gene TRBV6-6; the D gene is possibly TRBD1 (6 bases). The CDR3 consists of 15 residues. Germline CDR1 and CDR2: MNHNY and SVGAGI (reference sequence). V was cut by 11 bases and J by 7 bases, with 23 bases left in between. This CDR3 reads CAAARGGVGIGELFF. The CDR3 DNA follows: TGTGCCGCCGCTCGAGGGGGAGTCGGCATCGGGGAGCTGTTTTTT.

Only one count was recorded for this clone. The chain links TRBV11-2 to TRBJ2-5, with 7 bases fitting TRBD2. The germline CDR1 and CDR2 sequences are SGHAT and FQNNGV. This CDR3 has 15 amino acids. Unmatched junction bases numbered 11, after V lost 5 bases and J lost 5 bases. As DNA, the CDR3 is TGTGCCAGCAGCCCCTGGGGGGAGGGAGGCGAGACCCAGTACTTC. It codes for CASSPWGEGGETQYF.